This TCR beta chain emerged from a study of blood T cell repertoires in COVID-19 (dated by TCRdb to the early 2020s). Background on the whole study: The collaborator samples originated in the United States, Italy and Spain and spanned the acute and convalescent phases of COVID-19. The repertoires were released in a freely available public database intended as a resource for research on the immune response to SARS-CoV-2. HLA class I and class II types, where available, came from metadata supplied by the sample provider rather than from assay-based typing. Deeply sampled blood TCRbeta repertoires from subjects exposed to, actively infected with, or recovered from COVID-19 were included in the dataset. The material from the prospective study consisted of cDNA or gDNA derived from T cells, B-cell-depleted T cells, or PBMCs. Samples came from the ongoing ImmuneRACE study (first 160 participants) plus 1,254 subjects from 6 global collaborators. The sample metadata nearly always contained a de-identified subject ID, COVID-19 status, age in years and sex.

Overall study results and their limits: The quantity of clinical and demographic metadata differed by source and by participant and was supplied without curation.

TCRbeta CDR3 regions were amplified from genomic DNA using the immunoSEQ Assay, a bias-controlled multiplex PCR. The authors' pipeline ran thus. Nucleated cell counts per sample were estimated from amplification of reference gene primers within the assay. To quantify the absolute abundance of each unique TCRbeta CDR3 rearrangement, sequence reads were collapsed and filtered. Productive Simpson clonality was computed per sample as the square root of Simpson's diversity index over productive rearrangements. This is the immuneACCESS table as TCRdb keeps it, with only in-frame sequences that have V and J called. A part of the clones is gone; compared with another copy, unresolved V genes explain less than half, and the rest is unexplained. The V and J calls and clone size are taken from that table; D and trimming were inferred from the DNA. Here the sample has approximately 110,000 clones; roughly 83% occur a single time. The biggest ten clones account for approximately 5% of the sample.

Reading from cysteine to phenylalanine, the CDR3 counts 14 amino acids. Only the CDR3 DNA is retained, 42 bases long and in frame from the first base. Per the germline V gene, SGHNT is the CDR1 and YENEEA is the CDR2. V and J are trimmed by 1 base and 7 bases, and the gene matches miss 7 bases of the junction. In regard to this clone: No cognate antigen has been identified for it. Base-call qualities are not available, and no considerably larger clone is one nucleotide away.

Whole blood was collected in K2EDTA tubes by collaborating institutions according to the institutions' own protocols. Collaborator samples were shipped for TCRbeta analysis as frozen whole blood, isolated PBMCs, or DNA extracted from either sample type. This receptor was taken from a human donor in a cohort sampled during active COVID-19. Source material: peripheral blood. The V and J genes are TRBV11-3 and TRBJ2-7, with 7 bases in between that match TRBD1. The sequenced DNA is TGTGCCAGCAGCTTAGTTGCAGGGGGTGGAGAGCAGTACTTC. It specifies CASSLVAGGGEQYF.